This entry describes one T cell receptor (beta chain). What it binds is unknown. Unstimulated regulatory T cells (CD4+CD25+CD127-), CD4+CD25- non-regulatory cells, CD4 and CD8 cells were FACS-sorted from thawed PBMCs. This CDR3 has 13 amino acids. Germline lookup yields CDR1 MNHEY and CDR2 SVGAGI. V was pared by 7 bases and J by 4 bases, with 14 bases between. TCRdb's table, derived via immunoSEQ multiplex PCR, lists solely in-frame clones and lacks some. This repertoire shows roughly 120,000 clones, 92% found once; its top ten account for roughly 0.63%. The data belong to a study of Tregs in tolerant kidney transplant recipients. Notes on the study in general: Biological reproducibility was not directly addressed in this study. Validation in larger populations is needed because few patients were studied.

This receptor was taken from a human donor in good health. The chain links TRBV6-5 to TRBJ2-7; D tentatively fits TRBD1 or TRBD2 (5 bases each). The specimen sequenced was CD4+ T cells from blood. CDR3 in DNA: TGTGCCAGCAAGTCTCGGGACGCTTACGAGCAGTACTTC. It codes for CASKSRDAYEQYF.